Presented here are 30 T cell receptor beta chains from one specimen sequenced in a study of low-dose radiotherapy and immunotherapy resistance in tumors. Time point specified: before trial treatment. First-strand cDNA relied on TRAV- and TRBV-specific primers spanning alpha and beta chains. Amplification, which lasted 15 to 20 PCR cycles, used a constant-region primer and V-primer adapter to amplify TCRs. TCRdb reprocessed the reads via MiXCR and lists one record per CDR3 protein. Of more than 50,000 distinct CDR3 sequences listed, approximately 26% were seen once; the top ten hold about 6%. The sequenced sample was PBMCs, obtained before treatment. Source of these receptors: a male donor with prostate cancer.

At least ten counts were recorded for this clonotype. CDR3 DNA: TGTGCCAGCAGTGCCTGGAGCGCCGAATCCTACGAGCAGTACTTC. Its protein is CASSAWSAESYEQYF. This sequence joins TRBV25-1 and TRBJ2-7; no reliable D call. The V end lost 4 bases, the J end lost 1 base, and 14 bases lay between the germline ends. The CDR3 runs to 15 residues. CDR1 is MGHDK, CDR2 SYGVNS, per germline.

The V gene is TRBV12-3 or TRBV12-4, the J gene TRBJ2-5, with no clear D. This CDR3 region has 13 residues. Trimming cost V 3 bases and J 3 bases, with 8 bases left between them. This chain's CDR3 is CASSFGSKETQYF. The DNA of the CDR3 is TGTGCCAGCAGTTTCGGCAGCAAAGAGACCCAGTACTTC.

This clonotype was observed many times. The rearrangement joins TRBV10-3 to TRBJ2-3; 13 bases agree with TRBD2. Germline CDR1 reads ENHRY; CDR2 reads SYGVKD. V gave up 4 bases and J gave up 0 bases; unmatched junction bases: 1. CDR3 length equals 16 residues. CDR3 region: CAISGGLAGSTDTQYF. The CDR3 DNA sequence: TGTGCCATCAGTGGGGGACTAGCGGGGAGCACAGATACGCAGTATTTT.

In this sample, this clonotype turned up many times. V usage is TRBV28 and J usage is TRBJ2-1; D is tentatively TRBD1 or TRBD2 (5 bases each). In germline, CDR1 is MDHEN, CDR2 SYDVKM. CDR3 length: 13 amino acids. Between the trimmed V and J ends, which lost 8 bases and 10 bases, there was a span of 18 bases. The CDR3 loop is CASSSGAVDEQFF. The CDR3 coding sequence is TGTGCCAGCTCATCCGGGGCGGTTGACGAGCAGTTCTTC.

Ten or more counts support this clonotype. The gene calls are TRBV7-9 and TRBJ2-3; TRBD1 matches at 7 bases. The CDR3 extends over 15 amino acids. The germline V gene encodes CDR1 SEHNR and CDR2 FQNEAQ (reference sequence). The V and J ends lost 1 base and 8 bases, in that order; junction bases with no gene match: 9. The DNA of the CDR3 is TGTGCCAGCAGCTTAGGATCGACAGGGCTTGTTACGCAGTATTTT. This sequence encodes CASSLGSTGLVTQYF.

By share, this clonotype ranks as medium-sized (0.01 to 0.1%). The CDR3 nucleotides are TGTGCCAGCAGCTACACCTACGAGCAGTACTTC. Residues: CASSYTYEQYF. The chain carries TRBV28 and TRBJ2-7, with no clear D. V was pared by 6 bases and J by 2 bases, with 5 bases between. Germline V lookup: CDR1 MDHEN, CDR2 SYDVKM. The CDR3 runs to 11 residues.

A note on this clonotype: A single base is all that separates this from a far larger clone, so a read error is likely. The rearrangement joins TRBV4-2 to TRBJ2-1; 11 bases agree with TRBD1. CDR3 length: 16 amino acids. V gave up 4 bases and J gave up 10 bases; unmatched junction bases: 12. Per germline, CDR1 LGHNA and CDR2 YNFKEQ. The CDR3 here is CASSPGGGQGGYEQFF. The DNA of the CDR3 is TGTGCCAGCAGCCCTGGGGGGGGACAGGGGGGATACGAGCAGTTCTTC.

This CDR3 reads CSVEGDRDYNEQFF. The CDR3 DNA reads TGCAGCGTTGAAGGGGACAGAGATTACAATGAGCAGTTCTTC. The chain combines TRBV29-1 with TRBJ2-1; 7 bases fit TRBD1. In germline, CDR1 is SQVTM, CDR2 ANQGSEA. V was clipped by 1 base and J by 4 bases; unmatched bases: 4. The CDR3 is made up of 14 amino acids.

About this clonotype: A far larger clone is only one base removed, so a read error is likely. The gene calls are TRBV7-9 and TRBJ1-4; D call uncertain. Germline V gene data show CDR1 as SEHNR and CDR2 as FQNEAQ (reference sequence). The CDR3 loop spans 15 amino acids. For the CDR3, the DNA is TGTGACAGCAGCCCGACGGGAGGAACTAATGAAAAACTGTTTTTT. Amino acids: CDSSPTGGTNEKLFF.

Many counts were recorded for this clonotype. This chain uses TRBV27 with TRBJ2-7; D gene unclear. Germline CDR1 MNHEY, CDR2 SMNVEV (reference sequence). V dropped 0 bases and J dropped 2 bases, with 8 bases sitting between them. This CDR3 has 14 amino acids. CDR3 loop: CASSLSGRTYEQYF. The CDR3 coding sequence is TGTGCCAGCAGTTTATCCGGACGGACCTACGAGCAGTACTTC.

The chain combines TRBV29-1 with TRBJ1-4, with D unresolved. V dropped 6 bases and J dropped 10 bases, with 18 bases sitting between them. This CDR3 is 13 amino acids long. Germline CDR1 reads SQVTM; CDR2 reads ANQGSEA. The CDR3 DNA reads TGCAGCGTATTAGGAAGGGTCGAGGGAAAACTGTTTTTT. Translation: CSVLGRVEGKLFF.

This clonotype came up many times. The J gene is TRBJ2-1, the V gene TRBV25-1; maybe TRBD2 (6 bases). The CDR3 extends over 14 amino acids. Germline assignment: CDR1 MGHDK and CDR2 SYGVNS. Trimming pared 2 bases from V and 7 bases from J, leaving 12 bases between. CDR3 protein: CASSEPARGNEQFF. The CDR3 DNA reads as TGTGCCAGCAGTGAACCCGCACGGGGGAATGAGCAGTTCTTC. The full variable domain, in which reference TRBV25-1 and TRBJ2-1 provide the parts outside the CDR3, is EADIYQTPRYLVIGTGKKITLECSQTMGHDKMYWYQQDPGMELHLIHYSYGVNSTEKGDLSSESTVSRIRTEHFPLTLESARPSHTSQYLCASSEPARGNEQFFGPGTRLTVL.

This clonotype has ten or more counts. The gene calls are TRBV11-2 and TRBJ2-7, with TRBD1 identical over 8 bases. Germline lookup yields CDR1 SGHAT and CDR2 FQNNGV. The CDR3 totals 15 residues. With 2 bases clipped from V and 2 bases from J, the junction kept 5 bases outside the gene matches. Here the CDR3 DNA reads TGTGCCAGCAGCTTATCAACAGGGGGACCCTACGAGCAGTACTTC. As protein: CASSLSTGGPYEQYF.

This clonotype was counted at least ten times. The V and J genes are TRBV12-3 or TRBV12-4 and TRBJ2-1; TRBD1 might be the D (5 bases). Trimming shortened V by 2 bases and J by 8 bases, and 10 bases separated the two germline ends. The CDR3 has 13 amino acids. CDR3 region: CASSLSPRDEQFF. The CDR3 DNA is TGTGCCAGCAGTTTATCGCCCAGGGATGAGCAGTTCTTC.

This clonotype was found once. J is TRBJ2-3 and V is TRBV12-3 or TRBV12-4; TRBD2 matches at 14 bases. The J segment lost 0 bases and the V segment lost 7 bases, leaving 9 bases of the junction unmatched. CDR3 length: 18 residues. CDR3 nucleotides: TGTGCCAGCACCCCGGGACTAGCGGGAGTAGGGAGCACAGATACGCAGTATTTT. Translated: CASTPGLAGVGSTDTQYF.

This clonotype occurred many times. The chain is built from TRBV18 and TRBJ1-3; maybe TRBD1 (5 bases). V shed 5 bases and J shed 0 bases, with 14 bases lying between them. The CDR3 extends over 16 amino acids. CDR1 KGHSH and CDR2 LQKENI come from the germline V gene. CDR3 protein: CASSYRDGGSGNTIYF. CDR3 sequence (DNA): TGTGCCAGCTCATACCGGGACGGAGGCTCTGGAAACACCATATATTTT.

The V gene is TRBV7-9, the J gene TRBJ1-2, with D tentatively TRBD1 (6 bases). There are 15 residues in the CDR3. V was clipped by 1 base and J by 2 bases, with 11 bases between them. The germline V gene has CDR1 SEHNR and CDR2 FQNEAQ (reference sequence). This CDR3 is CASSLGAGGNYGYTF. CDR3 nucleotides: TGTGCCAGCAGCTTAGGGGCTGGGGGCAACTATGGCTACACCTTC. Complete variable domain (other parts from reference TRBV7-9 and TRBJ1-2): DTGVSQNPRHKITKRGQNVTFRCDPISEHNRLYWYRQTLGQGPEFLTYFQNEAQLEKSRLLSDRFSAERPKGSFSTLEIQRTEQGDSAMYLCASSLGAGGNYGYTFGSGTRLTVV.

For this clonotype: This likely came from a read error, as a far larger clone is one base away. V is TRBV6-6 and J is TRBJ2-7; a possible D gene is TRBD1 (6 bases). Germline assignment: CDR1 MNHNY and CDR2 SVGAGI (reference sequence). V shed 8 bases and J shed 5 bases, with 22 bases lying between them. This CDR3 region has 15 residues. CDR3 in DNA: TGTGCCAGCGGTGTTTGGGGGCCCCCTTCCAACGAGCAGTACTTC. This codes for CASGVWGPPSNEQYF.

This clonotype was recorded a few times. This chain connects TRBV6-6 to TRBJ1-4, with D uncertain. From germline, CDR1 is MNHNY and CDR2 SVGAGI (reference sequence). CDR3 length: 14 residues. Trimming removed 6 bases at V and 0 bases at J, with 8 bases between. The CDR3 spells CASRRTATNEKLFF. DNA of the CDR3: TGTGCCAGCAGGAGGACGGCAACTAATGAAAAACTGTTTTTT.

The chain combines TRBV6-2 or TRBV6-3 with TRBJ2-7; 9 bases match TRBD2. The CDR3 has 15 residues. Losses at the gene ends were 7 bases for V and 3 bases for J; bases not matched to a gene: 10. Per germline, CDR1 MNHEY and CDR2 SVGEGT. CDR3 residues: CASKTGEREVYEQYF. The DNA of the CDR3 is TGTGCCAGCAAAACCGGGGAGCGGGAGGTCTACGAGCAGTACTTC.

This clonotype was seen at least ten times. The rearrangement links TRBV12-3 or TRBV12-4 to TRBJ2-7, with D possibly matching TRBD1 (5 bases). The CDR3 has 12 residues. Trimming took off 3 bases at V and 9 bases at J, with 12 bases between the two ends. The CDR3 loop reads CASSFLGAAQYF. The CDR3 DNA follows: TGTGCCAGCAGTTTCCTTGGGGCCGCGCAGTACTTC.

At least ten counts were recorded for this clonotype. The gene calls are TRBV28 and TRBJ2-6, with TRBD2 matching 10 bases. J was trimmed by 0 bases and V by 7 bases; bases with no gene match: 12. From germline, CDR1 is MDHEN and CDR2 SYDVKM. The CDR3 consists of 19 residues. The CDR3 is CASTPRGLAGGSGANVLTF. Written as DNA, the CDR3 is TGTGCCAGCACCCCCCGAGGGTTAGCGGGGGGCTCTGGGGCCAACGTCCTGACTTTC.

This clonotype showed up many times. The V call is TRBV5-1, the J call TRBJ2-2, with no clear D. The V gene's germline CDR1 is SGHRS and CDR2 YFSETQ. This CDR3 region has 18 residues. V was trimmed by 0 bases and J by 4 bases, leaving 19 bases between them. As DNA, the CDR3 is TGCGCCAGCAGCTTGGCGGCCAAGCCCCTTAGGAGCACCGGGGAGCTGTTTTTT. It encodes CASSLAAKPLRSTGELFF.

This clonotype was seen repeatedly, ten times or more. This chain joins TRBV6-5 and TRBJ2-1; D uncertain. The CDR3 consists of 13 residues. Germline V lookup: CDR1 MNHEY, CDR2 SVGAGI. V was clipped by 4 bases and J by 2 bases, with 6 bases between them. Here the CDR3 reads CASSFRTYNEQFF. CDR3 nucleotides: TGTGCCAGCAGTTTCCGGACCTACAATGAGCAGTTCTTC.

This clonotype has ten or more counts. CDR3 sequence (DNA): TGTGCCAGCAGCCCCGAGTGGAGCTCCTACAATGAGCAGTTCTTC. Amino acids: CASSPEWSSYNEQFF. V gene TRBV7-6 combines with J gene TRBJ2-1; D unresolved. CDR3 length: 15 residues. Germline CDR1 is SGHVS and CDR2 is FNYEAQ. Trimming left V 5 bases short and J 0 bases short, with 11 bases between.

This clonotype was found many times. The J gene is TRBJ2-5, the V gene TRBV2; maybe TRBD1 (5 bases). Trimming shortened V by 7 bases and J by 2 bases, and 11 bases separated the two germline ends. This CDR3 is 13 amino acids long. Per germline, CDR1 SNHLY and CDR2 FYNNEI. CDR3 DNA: TGTGCCAGCATTGGACAAATACAAGAGACCCAGTACTTC. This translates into CASIGQIQETQYF.

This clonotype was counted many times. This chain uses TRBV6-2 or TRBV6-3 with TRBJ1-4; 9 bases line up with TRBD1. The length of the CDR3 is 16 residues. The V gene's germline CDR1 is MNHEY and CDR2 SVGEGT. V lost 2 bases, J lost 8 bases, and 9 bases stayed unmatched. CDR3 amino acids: CASSYGTGNQGEKLFF. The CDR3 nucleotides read TGTGCCAGCAGTTACGGGACAGGGAATCAAGGGGAAAAACTGTTTTTT.

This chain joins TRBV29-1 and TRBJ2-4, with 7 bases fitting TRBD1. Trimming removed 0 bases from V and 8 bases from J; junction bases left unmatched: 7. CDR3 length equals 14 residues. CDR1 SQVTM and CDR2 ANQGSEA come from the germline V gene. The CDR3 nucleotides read TGCAGCGTTGAAGATGGAAGACAGGGCGACATTCAGTACTTC. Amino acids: CSVEDGRQGDIQYF.

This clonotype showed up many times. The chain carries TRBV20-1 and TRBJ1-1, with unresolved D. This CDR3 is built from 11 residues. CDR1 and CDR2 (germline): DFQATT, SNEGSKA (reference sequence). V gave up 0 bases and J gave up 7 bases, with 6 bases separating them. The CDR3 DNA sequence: TGCAGTGCTAGAGATCCTAATGAAGCTTTCTTT. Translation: CSARDPNEAFF.

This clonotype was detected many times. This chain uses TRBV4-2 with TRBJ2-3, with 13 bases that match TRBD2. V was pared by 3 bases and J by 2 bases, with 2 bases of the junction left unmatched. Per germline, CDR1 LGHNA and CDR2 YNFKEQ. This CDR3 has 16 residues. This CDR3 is CASSQGTSGITDTQYF. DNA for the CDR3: TGTGCCAGCAGCCAGGGGACTAGCGGGATCACAGATACGCAGTATTTT.